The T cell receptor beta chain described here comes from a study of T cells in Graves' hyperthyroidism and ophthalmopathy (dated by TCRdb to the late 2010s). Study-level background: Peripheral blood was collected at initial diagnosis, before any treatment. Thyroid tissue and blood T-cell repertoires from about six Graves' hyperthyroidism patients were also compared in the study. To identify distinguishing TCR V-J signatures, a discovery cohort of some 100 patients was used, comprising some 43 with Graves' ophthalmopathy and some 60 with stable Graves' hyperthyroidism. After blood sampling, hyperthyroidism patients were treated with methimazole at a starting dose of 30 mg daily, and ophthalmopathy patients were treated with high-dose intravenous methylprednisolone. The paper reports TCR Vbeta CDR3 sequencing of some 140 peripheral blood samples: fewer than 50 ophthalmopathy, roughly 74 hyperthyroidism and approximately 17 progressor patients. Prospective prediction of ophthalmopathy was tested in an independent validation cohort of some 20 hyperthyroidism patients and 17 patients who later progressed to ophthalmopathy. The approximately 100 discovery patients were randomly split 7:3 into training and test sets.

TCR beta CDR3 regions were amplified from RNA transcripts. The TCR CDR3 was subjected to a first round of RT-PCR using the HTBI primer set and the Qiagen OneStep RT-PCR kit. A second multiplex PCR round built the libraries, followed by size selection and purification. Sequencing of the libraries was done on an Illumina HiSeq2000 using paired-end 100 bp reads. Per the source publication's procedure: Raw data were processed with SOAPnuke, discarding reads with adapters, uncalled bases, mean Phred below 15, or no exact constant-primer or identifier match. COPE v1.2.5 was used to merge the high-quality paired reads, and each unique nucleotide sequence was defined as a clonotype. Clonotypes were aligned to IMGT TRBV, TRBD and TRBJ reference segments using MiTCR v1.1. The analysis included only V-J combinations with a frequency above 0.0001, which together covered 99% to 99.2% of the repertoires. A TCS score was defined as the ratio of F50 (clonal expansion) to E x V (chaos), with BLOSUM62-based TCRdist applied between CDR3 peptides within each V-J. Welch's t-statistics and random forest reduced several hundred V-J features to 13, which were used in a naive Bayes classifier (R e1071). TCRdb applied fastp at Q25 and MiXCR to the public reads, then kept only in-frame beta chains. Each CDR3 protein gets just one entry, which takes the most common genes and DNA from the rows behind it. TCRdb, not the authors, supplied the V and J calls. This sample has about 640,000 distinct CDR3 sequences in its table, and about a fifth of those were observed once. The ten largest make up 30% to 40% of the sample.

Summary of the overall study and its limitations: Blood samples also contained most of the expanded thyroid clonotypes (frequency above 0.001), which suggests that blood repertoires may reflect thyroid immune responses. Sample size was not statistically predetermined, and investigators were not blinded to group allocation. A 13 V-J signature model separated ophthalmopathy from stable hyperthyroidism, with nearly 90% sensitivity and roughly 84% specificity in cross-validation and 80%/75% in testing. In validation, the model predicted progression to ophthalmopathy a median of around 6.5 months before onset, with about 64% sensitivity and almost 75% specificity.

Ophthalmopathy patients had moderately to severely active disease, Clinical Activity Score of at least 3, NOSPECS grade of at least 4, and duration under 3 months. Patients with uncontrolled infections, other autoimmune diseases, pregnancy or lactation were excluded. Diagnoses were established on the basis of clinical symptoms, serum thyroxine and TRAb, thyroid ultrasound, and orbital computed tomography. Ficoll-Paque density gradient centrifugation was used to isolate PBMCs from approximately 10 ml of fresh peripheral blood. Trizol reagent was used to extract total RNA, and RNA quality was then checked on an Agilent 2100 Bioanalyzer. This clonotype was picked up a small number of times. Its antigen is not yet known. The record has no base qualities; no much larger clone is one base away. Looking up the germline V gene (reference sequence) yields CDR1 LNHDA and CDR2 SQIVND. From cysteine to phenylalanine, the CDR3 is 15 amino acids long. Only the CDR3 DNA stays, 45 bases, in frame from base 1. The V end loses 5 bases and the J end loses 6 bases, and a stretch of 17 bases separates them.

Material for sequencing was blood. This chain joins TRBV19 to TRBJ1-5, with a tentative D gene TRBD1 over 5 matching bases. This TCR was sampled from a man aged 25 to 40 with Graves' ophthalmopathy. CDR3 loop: CASSLSAVGLQPQHF. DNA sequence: TGTGCCAGTAGTCTATCGGCAGTGGGGCTTCAGCCCCAGCATTTT. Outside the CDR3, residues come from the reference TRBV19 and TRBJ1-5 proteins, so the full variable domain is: DGGITQSPKYLFRKEGQNVTLSCEQNLNHDAMYWYRQDPGQGLRLIYYSQIVNDFQKGDIAEGYSVSREKKESFPLTVTSAQKNPTAFYLCASSLSAVGLQPQHFGDGTRLSIL.